The T cell receptor (beta chain) described here comes from a study of cytomegalovirus exposure and HLA in healthy donors. Study-level information: The platform used for the 100 to 150 validation repertoires matched that of the roughly 630 first-cohort repertoires, a later analysis reported.

Findings and caveats of the study: Altogether, some 160 TCR beta chains were recorded as cytomegalovirus-associated. In vitro work confirmed that three CMV-associated chains recognize CMV antigens. Across donors, most TCRs were seen rarely, yet some public ones were widespread.

Using immunoSEQ multiplex PCR, the repertoire was profiled, and TCRdb retains in-frame clones only, with some absent. The sample lists 140,000 to 150,000 clones, over 80% occurring once. Looked up from germline, CDR1 is SGHRS and CDR2 is YFSETQ. CDR3 length: 17 residues. The ends lost 4 bases at V and 1 base at J; junction bases unmatched: 10. On this clone itself: Its matching antigen is unknown.

This chain uses TRBV5-1 with TRBJ2-2; 7 bases line up with TRBD2. Sample: PBMCs. The receptor was isolated from a man younger than 30 in good health and CMV-seropositive. The chain's CDR3 is CASSPPGGSRNTGELFF. The CDR3 nucleotides are TGCGCCAGCAGCCCGCCGGGAGGCTCCAGGAACACCGGGGAGCTGTTTTTT. Variable domain in full (rest from reference TRBV5-1 and TRBJ2-2): KAGVTQTPRYLIKTRGQQVTLSCSPISGHRSVSWYQQTPGQGLQFLFEYFSETQRNKGNFPGRFSGRQFSNSRSEMNVSTLELGDSALYLCASSPPGGSRNTGELFFGEGSRLTVL.